The 20 T cell receptor beta chains below all came from one sample that was sequenced in a study of blood T cell repertoires in COVID-19. Clones were sequenced by immunoSEQ multiplex PCR, and TCRdb holds only the in-frame ones, with some missing. The data hold about 290,000 clones, with around nine tenths observed a single time. The sequencing input was peripheral blood. Receptor source: a woman in her twenties or thirties with COVID-19, enrolled during active disease.

The chain links TRBV7-6 to TRBJ2-2; 8 positions match TRBD1. The CDR3 has 15 amino acids. J gave up 5 bases and V 5 bases, and 7 bases lay outside the gene matches. Germline V gene sequence: CDR1 SGHVS, CDR2 FNYEAQ. CDR3 loop: CASSHQGAPTGELFF. CDR3 bases: TGTGCCAGCAGCCACCAGGGGGCCCCAACCGGGGAGCTGTTTTTT.

The chain employs TRBV29-1 and TRBJ1-2; D is unresolved. The CDR3 is 11 amino acids. V was pared by 8 bases and J by 1 base, with 8 bases between. Germline loops: CDR1 SQVTM, CDR2 ANQGSEA. CDR3 sequence: CSCTDNYGYTF. CDR3 coding DNA: TGCAGCTGTACAGATAACTATGGCTACACCTTC.

This chain joins TRBV10-1 and TRBJ1-6, with D maybe TRBD1 (5 bases). This CDR3 is 14 amino acids long. Germline V lookup: CDR1 WNHNN, CDR2 SYGVQD (reference sequence). The V gene lost 8 bases and the J gene lost 9 bases, with 17 bases spanning the gap. CDR3 sequence: CASGETGLGSPLHF. In nucleotides, the CDR3 is TGCGCCAGCGGAGAAACAGGATTGGGTTCACCCCTCCACTTT.

The V call is TRBV30, the J call TRBJ1-1; D is ambiguous. V gave up 6 bases and J gave up 1 base, with 12 bases separating them. Germline loops: CDR1 GTSNPN, CDR2 SVGIG (reference sequence). The CDR3 runs 13 residues. The CDR3 DNA reads TGTGCCTGTGACTTGATATCGAACACTGAAGCTTTCTTT. Amino acids: CACDLISNTEAFF.

The rearrangement joins TRBV2 to TRBJ1-1, with D possibly TRBD1 on 6 matching bases. Germline-derived CDR1 and CDR2 are SNHLY and FYNNEI. Trimming left V 0 bases short and J 7 bases short, with 15 bases between. CDR3 length: 15 residues. CDR3 coding DNA: TGTGCCAGCAGTGAAGCGGCCTTGGACAGTAATGAAGCTTTCTTT. It yields the protein CASSEAALDSNEAFF. The full variable domain, with the rest looked up from reference TRBV2 and TRBJ1-1, is EPEVTQTPSHQVTQMGQEVILRCVPISNHLYFYWYRQILGQKVEFLVSFYNNEISEKSEIFDDQFSVERPDGSNFTLKIRSTKLEDSAMYFCASSEAALDSNEAFFGQGTRLTVV.

The rearrangement links TRBV6-1 to TRBJ1-5; 7 nucleotides agree with TRBD1. Unmatched junction bases numbered 11, after V lost 4 bases and J lost 2 bases. Germline lookup yields CDR1 MNHNS and CDR2 SASEGT. The CDR3 loop spans 17 amino acids. CDR3 sequence (DNA): TGTGCCAGCAGTGGAGGGACAGTCACCCATGGCAATCAGCCCCAGCATTTT. Encoded protein: CASSGGTVTHGNQPQHF.

The chain combines TRBV29-1 with TRBJ2-2; TRBD2 aligns across 7 bases. The length of the CDR3 is 14 residues. Per germline, CDR1 SQVTM and CDR2 ANQGSEA. V was pared by 3 bases and J by 5 bases, with 6 bases of the junction left unmatched. CDR3 coding DNA: TGCAGCGTTGATAGGGAGGGGCGGACCGGGGAGCTGTTTTTT. As protein: CSVDREGRTGELFF.

This sequence joins TRBV5-1 and TRBJ1-2; D call uncertain. Trimming removed 0 bases at V and 8 bases at J, with 8 bases between. Germline V CDR1 and CDR2: SGHRS, YFSETQ. The CDR3 contains 12 residues. The CDR3 loop is CASSLARRGYTF. In nucleotides, the CDR3 is TGCGCCAGCAGCTTGGCCCGTCGGGGCTACACCTTC.

The CDR3 DNA reads as TGTGCCAGCAGCCAAGAGCGGGGGGGGATCACAGATACGCAGTATTTT. Translated, it gives CASSQERGGITDTQYF. The chain employs TRBV4-2 and TRBJ2-3, with 9 bases fitting TRBD2. This CDR3 is built from 16 residues. Germline V lookup: CDR1 LGHNA, CDR2 YNFKEQ. V lost 0 bases and J lost 2; bases outside the gene matches: 3.

The V call is TRBV6-5, the J call TRBJ1-2, with D unclear. Trimming left V 6 bases short and J 2 bases short, with 7 bases between. The CDR3 covers 12 residues. Germline CDR1 is MNHEY and CDR2 is SVGAGI. The CDR3 loop is CASRQENYGYTF. CDR3 coding DNA: TGTGCCAGCAGGCAAGAGAACTATGGCTACACCTTC.

The chain has TRBV5-1 and TRBJ2-1; 7 bases map to TRBD2. V lost 5 bases and J lost 8; bases outside the gene matches: 10. Germline V gene data show CDR1 as SGHRS and CDR2 as YFSETQ. CDR3 size: 14 residues. CDR3 bases: TGCGCCAGCAGTTCCGGGACTATTGACCATGAGCAGTTCTTC. Translated, it gives CASSSGTIDHEQFF.

The CDR3 sequence is CASGPRGGSYEQYF. CDR3 coding DNA: TGCGCCAGCGGCCCCAGGGGCGGCTCCTACGAGCAGTACTTC. The V gene is TRBV23-1, the J gene TRBJ2-7; possibly TRBD1 for D (6 bases). TRBV23-1 is labeled an ORF, and its function is uncertain. V was pared by 8 bases and J by 0 bases, with 14 bases between. The CDR3 totals 14 residues.

This clone has just one count. The rearrangement links TRBV6-1 to TRBJ1-2; unclear D gene. CDR3 size: 15 residues. CDR1 and CDR2 (germline): MNHNS, SASEGT. Deletions cut 3 bases from V and 0 bases from J, with 11 bases between. CDR3 in amino acids: CASSDRQLSNYGYTF. As DNA, the CDR3 is TGTGCCAGCAGTGACAGGCAACTCTCTAACTATGGCTACACCTTC.

The table lists this clone with a count of one. The V gene is TRBV7-9, the J gene TRBJ1-3; D remains unclear. This CDR3 has 14 residues. Trimming removed 5 bases from V and 1 base from J, with 9 bases in between. From germline, CDR1 is SEHNR and CDR2 FQNEAQ (reference sequence). This CDR3 reads CASSILWSGNTIYF. The DNA of the CDR3 is TGTGCCAGCAGCATCCTATGGTCTGGAAACACCATATATTTT.

As regards this clone: One end of the junction fails to match germline, which may point to a read error. The genes are TRBV5-4 and TRBJ1-2; weak D call: TRBD1 (5 bases). Germline assignment: CDR1 SGHNT and CDR2 YYREEE (reference sequence). CDR3 length equals 14 residues. The CDR3 coding sequence is TGTGCCAGCAGCTGGGCCGGTAGACAGAAAGTTTGGTCCTTC. Translation: CASSWAGRQKVWSF.

The genes are TRBV19 and TRBJ2-2; D possibly corresponds to TRBD2 (6 bases). The V end was cut by 8 bases, the J end by 2 bases, with 15 bases between. Germline V lookup: CDR1 LNHDA, CDR2 SQIVND (reference sequence). This CDR3 is built from 15 residues. CDR3: CASGGATGNTGELFF. CDR3 in DNA: TGTGCCAGTGGAGGGGCGACGGGAAACACCGGGGAGCTGTTTTTT. Filled out from reference TRBV19 and TRBJ2-2, the complete variable domain reads DGGITQSPKYLFRKEGQNVTLSCEQNLNHDAMYWYRQDPGQGLRLIYYSQIVNDFQKGDIAEGYSVSREKKESFPLTVTSAQKNPTAFYLCASGGATGNTGELFFGEGSRLTVL.

The chain employs TRBV19 and TRBJ1-2; D gene ambiguous. The CDR3 consists of 12 residues. V gave up 5 bases and J gave up 8 bases, with 12 bases separating them. The V gene's germline CDR1 is LNHDA and CDR2 SQIVND (reference sequence). The CDR3 nucleotides are TGTGCCAGTAGTTGGCTTCGGGAAGGCTACACCTTC. Translation gives CASSWLREGYTF.

This chain connects TRBV27 to TRBJ2-7; possible D gene TRBD1, 6 bases. The germline CDR1 and CDR2 sequences are MNHEY and SMNVEV (reference sequence). V dropped 3 bases and J dropped 2 bases, with 17 bases sitting between them. This CDR3 is built from 16 residues. In DNA, the CDR3 is TGTGCCAGCAGTTTCCAACAGGGCCGACCTGCCTACGAGCAGTACTTC. Residues: CASSFQQGRPAYEQYF.

This clone was observed a single time. The chain carries TRBV28 and TRBJ1-6; tentatively, D is TRBD1 (5 bases). Per the germline V gene, CDR1 is MDHEN and CDR2 is SYDVKM. Trimming removed 5 bases at V and 5 bases at J, with 13 bases between. The CDR3 is made up of 15 amino acids. CDR3 amino acids: CASSDRGINNSPLHF. As DNA, the CDR3 is TGTGCCAGCAGTGACCGGGGGATAAATAATTCACCCCTCCACTTT. Together with reference TRBV28 and TRBJ1-6, the CDR3 gives the full variable domain: DVKVTQSSRYLVKRTGEKVFLECVQDMDHENMFWYRQDPGLGLRLIYFSYDVKMKEKGDIPEGYSVSREKKERFSLILESASTNQTSMYLCASSDRGINNSPLHFGNGTRLTVT.

This clone has just one count. CDR3 protein: CASTSGQGNQPQHF. DNA of the CDR3: TGTGCCAGTACCTCAGGACAGGGCAATCAGCCCCAGCATTTT. The rearrangement joins TRBV19 to TRBJ1-5; 7 nucleotides match TRBD1. J was trimmed by 2 bases and V by 7 bases; bases with no gene match: 5. Looked up from germline, CDR1 is LNHDA and CDR2 is SQIVND (reference sequence). The CDR3 is 14 amino acids.